The next 21 T cell receptor beta chains were all read from a single sample in a study of blood T cell repertoires in COVID-19. Sequencing used immunoSEQ multiplex PCR; TCRdb keeps in-frame clones, though not all of them. Here the sample spans under 450,000 clones, over 80% being singletons. Sequenced input: PBMCs or T cells enriched from blood (not recorded which). These receptors were obtained from a woman aged 50 to 65 who had recovered from COVID-19.

The chain carries TRBV5-8 and TRBJ2-4, with D unresolved. V was pared by 0 bases and J by 6 bases, with 10 bases between. In germline, CDR1 is SGHTS, CDR2 YDEGEE. The CDR3 covers 14 residues. CDR3 coding DNA: TGTGCCAGCAGCTTGGACCTGAGCTTAAACATTCAGTACTTC. It is translated as CASSLDLSLNIQYF.

Of note for this clone: The same CDR3 is also encoded by other DNA sequences in this sample. The rearrangement joins TRBV5-1 to TRBJ1-2, with unresolved D. This CDR3 contains 12 residues. Between the trimmed V and J ends, which lost 2 bases and 4 bases, there was a span of 6 bases. The germline V gene encodes CDR1 SGHRS and CDR2 YFSETQ. The CDR3 DNA is TGCGCCAGCAGCTTAGGAGGCTATGGCTACACCTTC. This codes for CASSLGGYGYTF.

The CDR3 sequence is CASAWAGTGPSPLHF. CDR3 nucleotides: TGTGCCAGTGCTTGGGCCGGGACAGGGCCCTCACCCCTCCACTTT. The chain is built from TRBV19 and TRBJ1-6, with 9 bases aligning to TRBD1. V dropped 8 bases and J dropped 10; count of bases not matched to a gene: 12. The CDR3 has 15 residues. Germline CDR1 and CDR2: LNHDA and SQIVND (reference sequence). Looking up the rest from reference TRBV19 and TRBJ1-6 gives the full variable domain: DGGITQSPKYLFRKEGQNVTLSCEQNLNHDAMYWYRQDPGQGLRLIYYSQIVNDFQKGDIAEGYSVSREKKESFPLTVTSAQKNPTAFYLCASAWAGTGPSPLHFGNGTRLTVT.

The V gene is TRBV7-2, the J gene TRBJ2-1; 9 nucleotides agree with TRBD1. This CDR3 has 15 residues. J lost 8 bases, V lost 2 bases, and 7 bases had no gene match. Germline values: CDR1 SGHTA, CDR2 FQGNSA. The CDR3 DNA reads TGTGCCAGCAGCTTATCGGGACAGGGTATCGATGAGCAGTTCTTC. It yields the protein CASSLSGQGIDEQFF.

The chain employs TRBV30 and TRBJ1-1; D is undetermined. CDR1 GTSNPN and CDR2 SVGIG come from the germline V gene (reference sequence). The CDR3 is 11 amino acids. The V and J ends lost 4 bases and 11 bases respectively, with 14 bases between them. Here the CDR3 DNA reads TGTGCCTGGACGGGATGGTCGCATGCTTTCTTT. Its translation: CAWTGWSHAFF.

This chain links TRBV5-1 with TRBJ1-2; 8 positions match TRBD1. This CDR3 region has 15 residues. Germline loops: CDR1 SGHRS, CDR2 YFSETQ. Germline trimming cut 3 bases from V and 4 bases from J; bases unmatched to any gene: 8. Here the CDR3 reads CASSSQGEVVYGYTF. For the CDR3, the DNA is TGCGCCAGCAGCTCACAGGGGGAGGTTGTCTATGGCTACACCTTC.

The chain couples TRBV9 to TRBJ2-1; D is uncertain. This CDR3 comprises 13 residues. Trimming took 2 bases from V and 5 from J, leaving 8 bases between them. Germline V lookup: CDR1 SGDLS, CDR2 YYNGEE. The CDR3: CASSVSVDNEQFF. CDR3 in DNA: TGTGCCAGCAGCGTCTCCGTAGACAATGAGCAGTTCTTC.

The chain carries TRBV12-3 or TRBV12-4 and TRBJ1-1, with D possibly TRBD1 on 5 matching bases. Trimming shortened V by 8 bases and J by 3 bases, and 13 bases separated the two germline ends. CDR3 length: 13 residues. The CDR3 DNA sequence: TGTGCCAGCTTCAACAGGCCGGACACTGAAGCTTTCTTT. Protein product: CASFNRPDTEAFF.

This clone has only a few counts. The CDR3 spells CASSPQGHLPGEKLFF. CDR3 DNA: TGTGCCAGCAGCCCCCAGGGGCACCTACCAGGGGAAAAACTGTTTTTT. This chain links TRBV4-2 with TRBJ1-4; tentatively, D is TRBD1 (6 bases). The CDR3 loop spans 16 amino acids. CDR1 LGHNA and CDR2 YNFKEQ come from the germline V gene. With 4 bases removed from V and 8 bases from J, the gap between germline ends came to 20 bases.

The chain employs TRBV4-3 and TRBJ1-6, with TRBD1 matching 7 bases. Germline CDR1 reads LGHNA; CDR2 reads YSLEER. With V trimmed by 3 bases and J by 7 bases, 6 bases remained unmatched. This CDR3 region has 15 residues. The DNA of the CDR3 is TGCGCCAGCAGCCAGTCCGGGACAGCGAATTCACCCCTCCACTTT. Its protein is CASSQSGTANSPLHF.

This chain links TRBV25-1 with TRBJ2-7; TRBD1 matches at 9 bases. This CDR3 is 11 amino acids long. Per the germline V gene, CDR1 is MGHDK and CDR2 is SYGVNS. After removal of 3 bases from V and 13 bases from J, the junction contained 4 bases not matched to a gene. This CDR3 is CASSETGGTYF. The CDR3 nucleotides are TGTGCCAGCAGTGAGACAGGGGGAACTTACTTC.

This chain's CDR3 is CASSPRESGRIHEQFF. CDR3 nucleotides: TGTGCCAGCAGCCCCCGGGAGTCAGGGAGGATCCATGAGCAGTTCTTC. This chain joins TRBV7-9 and TRBJ2-1; a weak D match, TRBD2 (6 bases). Trimming pared 5 bases from V and 8 bases from J, leaving 22 bases between. The germline CDR1 and CDR2 sequences are SEHNR and FQNEAQ (reference sequence). This CDR3 region has 16 residues.

This clone was seen a handful of times. This rearrangement joins TRBV7-2 to TRBJ1-3, with 7 bases identical to TRBD1. With 1 base clipped from V and 2 bases from J, the junction kept 5 bases outside the gene matches. Germline assignment: CDR1 SGHTA and CDR2 FQGNSA. The CDR3 covers 16 residues. CDR3 in amino acids: CASSLDPGGTGNTIYF. The CDR3 DNA sequence: TGTGCCAGCAGCTTAGATCCAGGGGGAACTGGAAACACCATATATTTT.

The chain carries TRBV6-5 and TRBJ2-1; tentative D call: TRBD1 (5 bases). Germline CDR1 and CDR2: MNHEY and SVGAGI. The germline V and J ends were trimmed by 6 bases and 7 bases, with 7 bases remaining between them. This CDR3 comprises 11 residues. The CDR3 loop reads CASSQGNEQFF. The CDR3 region has the DNA TGTGCCAGCAGCCAGGGTAATGAGCAGTTCTTC.

V and J are TRBV29-1 and TRBJ1-1, with D maybe TRBD1 (5 bases). V shed 3 bases and J shed 3 bases, with 8 bases lying between them. The CDR3 consists of 12 residues. CDR1 is SQVTM, CDR2 ANQGSEA, per germline. The CDR3 sequence: CSVDRADTEAFF. The DNA for the CDR3 is TGCAGCGTTGACAGGGCCGACACTGAAGCTTTCTTT.

The CDR3 nucleotides are TGTGCCAGCAGCGAAGACAGGGAAGGTGGCTACACCTTC. Translating it yields CASSEDREGGYTF. The chain uses TRBV21-1 and TRBJ1-2; TRBD1, the table's D call, was not compared with the DNA. TRBV21-1 is reported as a pseudogene. This CDR3 contains 13 residues.

V usage is TRBV19 and J usage is TRBJ2-3; 8 nucleotides line up with TRBD1. Germline V gene data show CDR1 as LNHDA and CDR2 as SQIVND (reference sequence). With V trimmed by 10 bases and J by 0 bases, 6 bases remained unmatched. This CDR3 is built from 14 residues. The CDR3 region is CATKTGASTDTQYF. The CDR3 bases are TGTGCCACCAAGACAGGGGCTAGCACAGATACGCAGTATTTT.

The CDR3 DNA is TGCGCCAGCAGCCCGACTAGCGGAGGGAATGAGCAGTTCTTC. This gives the protein CASSPTSGGNEQFF. The chain links TRBV4-3 to TRBJ2-1; 9 bases align to TRBD2. CDR1 is LGHNA, CDR2 YSLEER, per germline. The CDR3 consists of 14 residues. V trimming: 4 bases; J trimming: 7 bases; junction bases outside the gene matches: 5.

V gene TRBV15 combines with J gene TRBJ1-1; tentatively, D is TRBD1 (6 bases). Trimming took off 3 bases at V and 7 bases at J, with 9 bases between the two ends. The germline CDR1 and CDR2 sequences are LNHNV and YYDKDF (reference sequence). The CDR3 consists of 12 residues. The chain's CDR3 is CATSSLQGEAFF. The CDR3 DNA is TGTGCCACCAGCAGTCTACAGGGTGAAGCTTTCTTT.

This chain joins TRBV7-9 and TRBJ1-1; TRBD1 matches 9 bases. Germline CDR1 is SEHNR and CDR2 is FQNEAQ (reference sequence). This CDR3 has 14 residues. The trim removed 1 base at V and 7 bases at J, leaving 4 bases unmatched. The CDR3 DNA reads as TGTGCCAGCAGCTTAGGACAGGGGGTGAATGAAGCTTTCTTT. Its translation: CASSLGQGVNEAFF.

V usage is TRBV5-1 and J usage is TRBJ2-1, with D possibly being TRBD2 (6 bases). V was clipped by 0 bases and J by 0 bases, with 10 bases between them. Germline V gene data show CDR1 as SGHRS and CDR2 as YFSETQ. CDR3 length: 16 amino acids. The CDR3 DNA follows: TGCGCCAGCAGCTTGGGGGGGGTCAGCTCCTACAATGAGCAGTTCTTC. It encodes CASSLGGVSSYNEQFF.